This TCR beta chain was profiled in a study of cytomegalovirus exposure and HLA in healthy donors. Study-wide results and limits: In a later analysis, across HLA loci, associated TCR counts were highest for DRB1, lowest for HLA-C.

Comment on this clone: As yet, its antigen is unknown.

V trimming: 0 bases; J trimming: 7 bases; junction bases outside the gene matches: 4. The length of the CDR3 is 14 residues. Germline lookup yields CDR1 SGHRS and CDR2 YFSETQ. A multiplex PCR was run with 60 Vbeta primers and 13 Jbeta primers. The data were produced by immunoSEQ multiplex PCR, yet TCRdb's version contains in-frame clones alone and is incomplete. The table has approximately 160,000 clones, roughly 80% seen once; the top ten hold about 0.4%. The V gene is TRBV5-1, the J gene TRBJ2-1; 7 nucleotides agree with TRBD2. The source material was PBMCs. This clonotype originated in a boy younger than 10 in good health and CMV-seronegative. The CDR3 DNA reads TGCGCCAGCAGCTTGGGGGGAGGGCAAAATGAGCAGTTCTTC. Its protein product is CASSLGGGQNEQFF.